A selection of T cell receptor beta chains follows, all from one sample in a study of shared clonotypes between healthy human individuals. Assay: immunoSEQ multiplex PCR; the TCRdb copy retains only in-frame clones and omits some. The sample has about 1 million clones, around 76% seen once. What was sequenced was memory CD4+ T cells sorted from blood. The receptors here all came from a man younger than 35 in good health. Each CDR3 is given without its conserved first and last residue.

CDR3 | V
ASSESGGAEKLF | TRBV10-2
ASSSQVYRTNDEQF | TRBV7-2
ASSLRTGGGTEAF | TRBV5-1
ASSGLAEVDTQY | TRBV18
ASSYSIGTGSEKLF | TRBV6-5
ASSSRGNGAPLH | TRBV6-6
ASSRRQGSHEQY | TRBV14
ASSLGTSDGEF | TRBV7-8
ASSISLAKNIQY | TRBV19
ASSYSAGAVYYGYT | TRBV6-5
ASSLGPDSGNTIY | TRBV7-6
ASSLAAIGRTDTQY | TRBV7-2
ASSPTSGSYNEQF | TRBV5-4
ASSPGQVDNSPLH | TRBV2
SARGEGPQH | TRBV20-1
ASSAGTNLGNEQF | TRBV5-1
ATSKGALPRSGNTIY | TRBV15
ASSSGTGWGEQY | TRBV28
ASRDPGQPQH | TRBV2
ASSVGSYNEQF | TRBV9
ASSPTGYYEQY | TRBV18
ASSFDSGYGAGELF | TRBV11-3
ASSFRGAYEKLF | TRBV5-6
ASSEPRDTSYEQY | TRBV25-1
ASKGLRARYEQY | TRBV28
ASSLNQGSYNEQF | TRBV7-7
ARRDRGQGGYT | TRBV2
ASSYQGRRTEAF | TRBV6-5
SGKLETYNEQF | TRBV29-1
ASSLDWRGKETQY | TRBV11-2
ASSTGTYGYT | TRBV6-5
ASSSQGDSYEQY | TRBV5-1
ASSYRGSKLF | TRBV6-5
ASSAGQGGQRETQY | TRBV7-9
AWGSEKLF | TRBV30